This entry lists 29 T cell receptor beta chains sequenced from one sample in a study of T cells in Graves' hyperthyroidism and ophthalmopathy. Template material for amplifying TCR beta CDR3 regions consisted of RNA transcripts. RT-PCR in the first round (using the HTBI primer set) targeted the TCR CDR3. TCRdb fed the multiplex PCR reads into MiXCR, producing one record per CDR3 protein. Among roughly 400,000 distinct CDR3 sequences, 20% to 30% were seen once, and the ten largest hold roughly 70%. The sequenced sample consisted of blood. The receptors shown here come from a man aged 45-65 years with Graves' hyperthyroidism.

This clonotype was detected many times. CDR3: CASSPLGGTDTQYF. The CDR3 region has the DNA TGTGCCAGCAGTCCTCTGGGGGGCACAGATACGCAGTATTTT. V gene TRBV27 combines with J gene TRBJ2-3; the D gene could be TRBD1 or TRBD2 (5 bases each). The CDR3 is 14 residues long. Trimming removed 5 bases from V and 1 base from J, with 10 bases in between. Germline CDR1 is MNHEY and CDR2 is SMNVEV (reference sequence).

The rearrangement links TRBV6-2 or TRBV6-3 to TRBJ2-5; 8 nucleotides match TRBD2. Germline-derived CDR1 and CDR2 are MNHEY and SVGEGT. V lost 6 bases to trimming and J lost 1 base; unmatched junction nucleotides: 4. This CDR3 is 14 amino acids long. CDR3 protein: CASSVLAAQETQYF. Written as DNA, the CDR3 is TGTGCCAGCAGCGTACTAGCGGCCCAAGAGACCCAGTACTTC.

In nucleotides, the CDR3 is TGTGCCAGCAGGGGGACAGGTTCCACAGATACGCAGTATTTT. This sequence encodes CASRGTGSTDTQYF. The V call is TRBV6-2 or TRBV6-3, the J call TRBJ2-3; 8 bases are shared with TRBD1. Germline V gives CDR1 MNHEY, CDR2 SVGEGT. Germline trimming cut 6 bases from V and 2 bases from J; bases unmatched to any gene: 4. The CDR3 contains 14 residues.

V is TRBV24-1 and J is TRBJ2-2; a possible D gene is TRBD1 (6 bases). The CDR3 consists of 20 residues. CDR1 and CDR2 (germline): KGHDR, SFDVKD. The V end lost 1 base, the J end lost 1 base, and 21 bases lay between the germline ends. CDR3 residues: CATSDFPGLRTARNTGELFF. CDR3 in DNA: TGTGCCACCAGTGATTTTCCAGGCCTCAGGACAGCTAGGAACACCGGGGAGCTGTTTTTT.

Many counts were recorded for this clonotype. The genes are TRBV11-2 and TRBJ2-7; 8 bases match TRBD1. Germline V lookup: CDR1 SGHAT, CDR2 FQNNGV. With V trimmed by 1 base and J by 4 bases, 12 bases remained unmatched. This CDR3 region has 17 residues. CDR3: CASSLALQQTGAYEQYF. The CDR3 DNA reads TGTGCCAGCAGCTTAGCCCTGCAACAGACAGGGGCGTACGAGCAGTACTTC.

The gene calls are TRBV30 and TRBJ2-5; perhaps TRBD2 as D (6 bases). Germline CDR1 and CDR2: GTSNPN and SVGIG (reference sequence). CDR3 length: 15 residues. Trimming removed 0 bases from V and 2 bases from J, with 13 bases in between. This CDR3 reads CAWSVPAGVQETQYF. The CDR3 DNA is TGTGCCTGGAGTGTACCAGCGGGCGTACAAGAGACCCAGTACTTC.

The chain recombines TRBV10-3 with TRBJ2-3; D not resolved. V was pared by 2 bases and J by 3 bases, with 12 bases between. The CDR3 is 15 amino acids. CDR1 and CDR2 from the germline V gene are ENHRY and SYGVKD. CDR3 in amino acids: CAISEATSRTDTQYF. In DNA, the CDR3 is TGTGCCATCAGTGAGGCAACATCTAGAACAGATACGCAGTATTTT.

A remark on this clonotype: A read error is possible here, since a much larger clone lies one base away. The CDR3 reads CASTAVQKTQYF. CDR3 nucleotides: TGTGCCAGTACCGCGGTCCAAAAGACCCAGTACTTC. The rearrangement links TRBV7-8 to TRBJ2-5; D call uncertain. Germline V lookup: CDR1 SGHVS, CDR2 FQNEAQ. The length of the CDR3 is 12 residues.

V and J are TRBV11-2 and TRBJ2-7; D is unresolved. Germline V gives CDR1 SGHAT, CDR2 FQNNGV. Trimming removed 2 bases from V and 0 bases from J, with 8 bases in between. The CDR3 runs to 14 residues. The CDR3 DNA follows: TGTGCCAGCAGCTTAATTCTGAGCTCCTACGAGCAGTACTTC. Its translation is CASSLILSSYEQYF.

This clonotype was seen only a few times. The CDR3 end shows no conserved phenylalanine or tryptophan, and so a read error is likely. V gene TRBV30 combines with J gene TRBJ1-1, with TRBD1 matching 8 bases. The CDR3 has 13 residues. Germline assignment: CDR1 GTSNPN and CDR2 SVGIG (reference sequence). The V gene end was trimmed by 4 bases and the J gene end by 4 bases; junction bases not matched to a gene: 5. The CDR3 sequence is CAWNGQGGTEAFS. Written as DNA, the CDR3 is TGTGCCTGGAATGGACAGGGAGGCACTGAAGCTTTCTCT.

This clonotype was picked up many times. Here the CDR3 reads CASSVLYGTGASSYNEQFF. The CDR3, as DNA: TGTGCCAGCAGTGTATTATACGGGACAGGGGCGAGCTCCTACAATGAGCAGTTCTTC. The gene calls are TRBV6-1 and TRBJ2-1, with 10 bases that match TRBD1. Germline V lookup: CDR1 MNHNS, CDR2 SASEGT. The CDR3 length is 19 residues. V shed 4 bases and J 0 bases; nucleotides not matched to a gene: 12.

This chain connects TRBV3-1 to TRBJ2-5; D gene unclear. V lost 0 bases and J lost 6, with 11 bases in between. There are 14 residues in the CDR3. Per germline, CDR1 LGHDT and CDR2 YNNKEL (reference sequence). This CDR3 is CASSQEGARKTQYF. The CDR3 region has the DNA TGTGCCAGCAGCCAAGAGGGTGCCAGAAAGACCCAGTACTTC.

The sample holds many counts of this clonotype. The chain employs TRBV11-3 and TRBJ2-3, with D maybe TRBD2 (5 bases). The CDR3 covers 15 residues. V was clipped by 2 bases and J by 3 bases, with 12 bases between them. The germline V gene encodes CDR1 SGHNT and CDR2 YENEEA. The CDR3 DNA reads as TGTGCCAGCAGCTTAAAAGGAGCGGAAACAGATACGCAGTATTTT. Amino acids: CASSLKGAETDTQYF.

V usage is TRBV11-2 and J usage is TRBJ2-3; maybe TRBD2 (6 bases). This CDR3 is built from 14 residues. Germline loops: CDR1 SGHAT, CDR2 FQNNGV. V lost 3 bases and J lost 11, with 18 bases in between. The DNA of the CDR3 is TGTGCCAGCAGCTTGACCCGAACCCAAGCGGGGCAGTATTTT. As protein: CASSLTRTQAGQYF.

This clonotype was counted a few times. The V gene is TRBV7-2, the J gene TRBJ1-5; D is possibly TRBD1 (5 bases). Trimming pared 4 bases from V and 2 bases from J, leaving 12 bases between. The CDR3 is 15 amino acids. The germline CDR1 and CDR2 sequences are SGHTA and FQGNSA. The CDR3 coding sequence is TGTGCCAGCAGCTGGAACGAAGGGGGCAATCAGCCCCAGCATTTT. It encodes CASSWNEGGNQPQHF.

J is TRBJ2-7 and V is TRBV7-2; D remains unclear. This CDR3 is built from 15 residues. Germline V gives CDR1 SGHTA, CDR2 FQGNSA. V lost 5 bases, J lost 3 bases, and 17 bases lay in between. CDR3 sequence reads: CASSHTPIVVYEQYF. The CDR3 DNA reads as TGTGCCAGCAGCCACACTCCTATAGTGGTCTACGAGCAGTACTTC.

This clonotype turned up a few times. V gene TRBV7-3 combines with J gene TRBJ2-1; the D gene is possibly TRBD1 (6 bases). Per the germline V gene, CDR1 is SGHTA and CDR2 is FQGTGA. V gave up 6 bases and J gave up 2 bases, with 17 bases separating them. The CDR3 has 16 residues. CDR3: CASSHSGERAYNEQFF. The CDR3 bases are TGTGCCAGCAGTCACTCAGGGGAGAGAGCCTACAATGAGCAGTTCTTC.

The chain links TRBV6-1 to TRBJ1-3, with TRBD1 matching over 8 bases. V lost 6 bases to trimming and J lost 4 bases; unmatched junction nucleotides: 14. Germline CDR1 and CDR2: MNHNS and SASEGT. The CDR3 spans 17 residues. CDR3 loop: CASSPPTTGGSGNTIYF. CDR3 sequence (DNA): TGTGCCAGCAGCCCGCCGACAACAGGGGGATCGGGAAACACCATATATTTT.

Many counts were recorded for this clonotype. The chain is built from TRBV12-3 or TRBV12-4 and TRBJ2-7, with D uncertain. The V end lost 6 bases, the J end lost 0 bases, and 9 bases lay between the germline ends. This CDR3 region has 13 residues. The CDR3: CASRASSSYEQYF. The DNA for the CDR3 is TGTGCCAGCAGGGCAAGTAGCTCCTACGAGCAGTACTTC.

This clonotype has a handful of counts. The chain combines TRBV20-1 with TRBJ1-2, with D possibly matching TRBD1 (5 bases). V lost 5 bases and J 3 bases, leaving 13 bases between the germline ends. The CDR3 is 13 amino acids. The germline V gene has CDR1 DFQATT and CDR2 SNEGSKA (reference sequence). In DNA, the CDR3 is TGCAGTGCTTCCAAGACGACAGACTATGGCTACACCTTC. As protein: CSASKTTDYGYTF.

The chain carries TRBV29-1 and TRBJ2-5, with D hard to call. V was pared by 3 bases and J by 3 bases, with 8 bases between. This CDR3 has 12 residues. Germline V gives CDR1 SQVTM, CDR2 ANQGSEA. The CDR3 DNA sequence: TGCAGCGTTGACTTCGTTGAAGAGACCCAGTACTTC. It yields the protein CSVDFVEETQYF.

This clonotype was seen at least ten times. For the CDR3, the DNA is TGTGCCAGCAGCTTAGCGGGACTAGAAGCTAGCAATGAGCAGTTCTTC. Residues: CASSLAGLEASNEQFF. The J gene is TRBJ2-1, the V gene TRBV7-3; 8 bases map to TRBD2. V lost 2 bases to trimming and J lost 6 bases; unmatched junction nucleotides: 9. The germline CDR1 and CDR2 sequences are SGHTA and FQGTGA. The CDR3 length is 16 residues.

This clonotype was counted only a few times. The gene calls are TRBV28 and TRBJ2-6, with TRBD1 as a possible D gene (5 bases). CDR1 MDHEN and CDR2 SYDVKM come from the germline V gene. The CDR3 is 16 amino acids. V was clipped by 3 bases and J by 0 bases, with 9 bases between them. CDR3 nucleotide sequence: TGTGCCAGCAGTTTTGACAGCCACTCTGGGGCCAACGTCCTGACTTTC. Its protein product is CASSFDSHSGANVLTF.

This clonotype was found many times. The chain combines TRBV11-1 with TRBJ2-5; TRBD2 matches at 11 bases. The junction had 6 bases not matched to a gene; V was cut back by 4 bases and J by 5 bases. CDR3 size: 15 residues. Germline V gives CDR1 SGHAT, CDR2 FQDESV (reference sequence). The CDR3 DNA is TGTGCCAGCAGCTCAACTAGCGGGAGAGGTGAGACCCAGTACTTC. Translated, it gives CASSSTSGRGETQYF. Variable domain in full (rest from reference TRBV11-1 and TRBJ2-5): EAEVAQSPRYKITEKSQAVAFWCDPISGHATLYWYRQILGQGPELLVQFQDESVVDDSQLPKDRFSAERLKGVDSTLKIQPAELGDSAMYLCASSSTSGRGETQYFGPGTRLLVL.

The gene calls are TRBV6-1 and TRBJ2-5; a possible D gene is TRBD2 (6 bases). This CDR3 spans 15 amino acids. Germline V gene lookup returns CDR1 MNHNS and CDR2 SASEGT. V lost 5 bases and J 5 bases, leaving 18 bases between the germline ends. Here the CDR3 DNA reads TGTGCCAGCAGTTCGGGACTCCTAGGCGTTGAGACCCAGTACTTC. It translates to CASSSGLLGVETQYF.

This sequence joins TRBV7-9 and TRBJ1-1, with no clear D. V was trimmed by 10 bases and J by 1 base, leaving 19 bases between them. Germline V lookup: CDR1 SEHNR, CDR2 FQNEAQ (reference sequence). This CDR3 is 15 amino acids long. CDR3 loop: CATQIPREPNTEAFF. DNA of the CDR3: TGTGCCACGCAAATCCCCCGAGAACCGAACACTGAAGCTTTCTTT.

This chain connects TRBV29-1 to TRBJ2-7, with a tentative D call TRBD1 (6 bases). Germline lookup yields CDR1 SQVTM and CDR2 ANQGSEA. The CDR3 sequence is 11 residues long. Trimming removed 4 bases from V and 3 bases from J, with 7 bases in between. Written as DNA, the CDR3 is TGCAGCGTTGGGACAGACTACGAGCAGTACTTC. Its protein is CSVGTDYEQYF.

This clonotype was picked up many times. The chain recombines TRBV28 with TRBJ2-1, with a tentative D call TRBD1 (6 bases). The CDR3 spans 14 residues. Germline V gene lookup returns CDR1 MDHEN and CDR2 SYDVKM. Trimming took off 5 bases at V and 7 bases at J, with 15 bases between the two ends. CDR3 coding DNA: TGTGCCAGCAGTCCGCAGGGGATGGGGAATGAGCAGTTCTTC. This gives the protein CASSPQGMGNEQFF.

This clonotype was counted ten times or more. The chain uses TRBV6-1 and TRBJ2-5; D not resolved. The CDR3 spans 15 residues. Per germline, CDR1 MNHNS and CDR2 SASEGT. V lost 2 bases, J lost 2 bases, and 12 bases lay in between. The CDR3 DNA reads as TGTGCCAGCAGTGAAAGCGCAGCTCCTCAAGAGACCCAGTACTTC. Residues: CASSESAAPQETQYF.